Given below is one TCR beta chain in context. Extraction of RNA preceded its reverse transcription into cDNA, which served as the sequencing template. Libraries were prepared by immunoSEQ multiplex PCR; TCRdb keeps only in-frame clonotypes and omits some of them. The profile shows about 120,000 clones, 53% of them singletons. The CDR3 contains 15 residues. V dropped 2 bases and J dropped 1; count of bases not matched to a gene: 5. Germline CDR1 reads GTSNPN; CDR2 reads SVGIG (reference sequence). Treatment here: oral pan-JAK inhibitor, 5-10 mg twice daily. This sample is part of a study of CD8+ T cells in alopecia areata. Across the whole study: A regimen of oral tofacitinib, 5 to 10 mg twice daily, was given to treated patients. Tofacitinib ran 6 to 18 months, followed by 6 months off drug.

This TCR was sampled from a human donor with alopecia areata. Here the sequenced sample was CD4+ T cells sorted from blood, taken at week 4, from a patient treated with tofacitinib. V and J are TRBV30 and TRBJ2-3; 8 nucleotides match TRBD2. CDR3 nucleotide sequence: TGTGCCTGGAGTCTTACGGGACTAGGCACAGATACGCAGTATTTT. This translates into CAWSLTGLGTDTQYF.